The source of this T cell receptor (beta chain) is a study of spatial heterogeneity in lung cancer. The study's findings and limits: In tumors, expanded intratumoral alpha and beta TCR counts tracked mutation counts.

The J segment lost 6 bases and the V segment lost 6 bases, leaving 8 bases of the junction unmatched. The germline V gene encodes CDR1 WNHNN and CDR2 SYGVQD (reference sequence). The length of the CDR3 is 14 residues. TCRdb independently ran MiXCR on the 5' RACE reads; one entry per CDR3 protein. Of about 9,800 distinct CDR3 sequences listed, 6% to 6.5% were seen once; the top ten hold 9.5% to 13%. This clonotype showed up many times. Its target is unknown. Little can be read into the size of this beta chain, an off-target read in a library designed for alpha chains. As to time point: sample taken at primary tumor resection.

Here the sequenced sample was lung tumor tissue, taken at surgery. V is TRBV10-1 and J is TRBJ2-3; 8 bases match TRBD2. This receptor was obtained from a male donor with early-stage non-small cell lung cancer. The CDR3 loop is CASSPGLAADTQYF. CDR3 in DNA: TGCGCCAGCAGCCCCGGACTAGCCGCGGATACGCAGTATTTT.